A selection of T cell receptor beta chains follows, all from one sample in a study of blood T cell repertoires in COVID-19. Data came from immunoSEQ multiplex PCR; TCRdb stores just in-frame clones and leaves some out. The sample lists around 36,000 clones, around 86% seen once, with roughly 6.2% in the top ten. Sequenced: peripheral blood. Receptor source: a human donor in a cohort sampled during active COVID-19. Both conserved end residues are part of each CDR3. D genes are given only for firm matches. Clone size appears in some rows only: once, few, many, or a class for an expanded clone.

d_call j_call v_call clone_size cdr3_nt cdr3_aa
TRBD2 TRBJ2-1 TRBV11-2 - TGTGCCAGCAGCTTACGTTCTAGCGGGGTCTACAATGAGCAGTTCTTC CASSLRSSGVYNEQFF
TRBD1 TRBJ2-1 TRBV9 - TGTGCCAGCAGCTTCCAGACAGGGGGCCACAATGAGCAGTTCTTC CASSFQTGGHNEQFF
- TRBJ2-3 TRBV3-1/TRBV3-2 - TGTGCCAGCAGCTCCACAAGCACAGATACGCAGTATTTT CASSSTSTDTQYF
TRBD2 TRBJ2-1 TRBV5-1 - TGCGCCAGCAGCTCCAACCTAGCGGGAGGCTCCTACAATGAGCAGTTCTTC CASSSNLAGGSYNEQFF
- TRBJ2-7 TRBV20-1 - TGCAGTGCTAGTTGGCTAGCGAGCTCCTACGAGCAGTACTTC CSASWLASSYEQYF
TRBD1 TRBJ1-2 TRBV19 - TGTGCCAGTAGTACAGGACAGGGTTACGATTATGGCTACACCTTC CASSTGQGYDYGYTF
- TRBJ2-1 TRBV7-6 - TGTGCCAGCAGCTTAGGGCCAGTTATTAACTACAATGAGCAGTTCTTC CASSLGPVINYNEQFF
TRBD2 TRBJ2-3 TRBV10-1 - TGCGCCAGCAGTGAGATGAGCGGGGGCCTCGGTGATACGCAGTATTTT CASSEMSGGLGDTQYF
- TRBJ1-3 TRBV6-5 - TGTGCCAGCAGTTTACGCCTGGGCGCCGGAAACACCATATATTTT CASSLRLGAGNTIYF
- TRBJ1-6 TRBV30 - TGTGCCTGGAAAGCGATTGATTTAGCACCCCTCCACTTT CAWKAIDLAPLHF
- TRBJ2-1 TRBV2 - TGTGCCAGCACCCTGGATGGGGGGGAGCAGTTCTTC CASTLDGGEQFF
- TRBJ1-3 TRBV5-6 - TGTGCCAGCAGCTTGAGGGGTACTTACCTTGGAAACACCATATATTTT CASSLRGTYLGNTIYF
- TRBJ1-2 TRBV6-5 - TGTGCCAGCATCATTTCTACAGAAGGTGGCTATGGCTACACCTTC CASIISTEGGYGYTF
- TRBJ2-7 TRBV2 - TGTGCCAGGGAGGGACGGGACTCCTACGAGCAGTACTTC CAREGRDSYEQYF
TRBD1 TRBJ2-7 TRBV15 - TGTGCCACCAGCACCCGACAGGGGGAGGCCTACGAGCAGTACTTC CATSTRQGEAYEQYF
- TRBJ1-4 TRBV6-5 - TGTGCCAGCAGTTACCGGGCAACTAATGAAAAACTGTTTTTT CASSYRATNEKLFF
TRBD1 TRBJ1-4 TRBV18 - TGTGCCAGCTCTTCGGGACAGGATGTTAATGAAAAACTGTTTTTT CASSSGQDVNEKLFF
- TRBJ2-7 TRBV7-2 - TGTGCCAGCAGCTTAGTGCCGGAGTCCTACGAGCAGTACTTC CASSLVPESYEQYF
TRBD1 TRBJ2-7 TRBV27 - TGTGCCAGCAGTCGTCGGGACAGGGAGGACGAGCAGTACTTC CASSRRDREDEQYF
- TRBJ2-1 TRBV4-1 - TGCGCCAGCAGCCAAGTGGGAGATTACAATGAGCAGTTCTTC CASSQVGDYNEQFF
- TRBJ2-3 TRBV10-3 - TGTGCCATCAGGGAGGGGGCCAGGGGTACGGCAGATACGCAGTATTTT CAIREGARGTADTQYF
- TRBJ2-2 TRBV5-6 once TGTGCCAGCAGCCGGGGATCGGGCGGGGAGCTGTTTTTT CASSRGSGGELFF
- TRBJ1-1 TRBV19 once TGTGCCAGTGGGGGGATCACTGAAGCTTTCTTT CASGGITEAFF
- TRBJ2-3 TRBV3-1/TRBV3-2 once TGTGCCAGCAGCCAAGCACGGGACTCCTCTAGCACAGATACGCAGTATTTT CASSQARDSSSTDTQYF
TRBD2 TRBJ2-5 TRBV5-6 - TGTGCCAGCAGCTCCCCGTTACCAGCGGGATCGAACGGGTGGGAGACCCAGTACTTC CASSSPLPAGSNGWETQYF
TRBD2 TRBJ2-1 TRBV5-1 - TGCGCCAGCAGCTCCACTAGCGGGGGGGTAAATGAGCAGTTCTTC CASSSTSGGVNEQFF
- TRBJ2-5 TRBV4-3 - TGCGCCAGCAGCCAAGACGCCAGGGAAGAGACCCAGTACTTC CASSQDAREETQYF
TRBD2 TRBJ2-1 TRBV29-1 once TGCAGCGTGAGACTAGCCGGCTCCTACAATGAGCAGTTCTTC CSVRLAGSYNEQFF
- TRBJ2-1 TRBV9 - TGTGCCAGCAGCCCCGACATAAACTACAATGAGCAGTTCTTC CASSPDINYNEQFF
TRBD1 TRBJ1-2 TRBV5-1 few TGCGCCAGCAGCAACCGGGACAGCCCCTATGTGGGTGGCTACACCTTC CASSNRDSPYVGGYTF
- TRBJ1-1 TRBV29-1 - TGCAGCCCTGGGAGGGGTACTGAAGCTTTCTTT CSPGRGTEAFF
- TRBJ1-5 TRBV19 once TGTGCCAGTGCGCAGGGGAATGGCAATCAGCCCCAGCATTTT CASAQGNGNQPQHF
TRBD2 TRBJ2-1 TRBV3-1/TRBV3-2 - TGTGCCAGCAGCGGGACTAGCGGGACCAATGAGCAGTTCTTC CASSGTSGTNEQFF
- TRBJ2-7 TRBV5-1 - TGCGCCAGCAGCTTCTCCACGGGGTCCCCCTACGAGCAGTACTTC CASSFSTGSPYEQYF
TRBD1 TRBJ1-2 TRBV30 large TGTGCCTGGAGTCAAGGGGACAGGCCAGGGTATGGCTACACCTTC CAWSQGDRPGYGYTF
TRBD2 TRBJ2-1 TRBV7-2 - TGTGCCAGCCAAGGAGGTGGGGGGACTAGCTTGACCTCTGAGCAGTTCTTC CASQGGGGTSLTSEQFF
- TRBJ1-1 TRBV5-6 - TGTGCCAGCAGCTTGTTTCCCTTAGACACTGAAGCTTTCTTT CASSLFPLDTEAFF
- TRBJ2-3 TRBV6-5 - TGTGCCAGCAGTTGGGGAGGGGGATCAGATACGCAGTATTTT CASSWGGGSDTQYF
TRBD2 TRBJ2-3 TRBV7-9 - TGTGCCAGCAGCCTGACTAGCGGGAGGGCAGATACGCAGTATTTT CASSLTSGRADTQYF
TRBD2 TRBJ2-7 TRBV9 - TGTGCCAGCAGCGTAGCTCCTAGCGGGACCTACGAGCAGTACTTC CASSVAPSGTYEQYF